This TCR beta chain was profiled in a study of cytomegalovirus exposure and HLA in healthy donors. Study-wide results and caveats: A later analysis linked a missense DCLRE1C variant to TCR beta V- and J-gene trimming.

Primers included in the PCR were 60 Vbeta and 13 Jbeta primers. TCRdb keeps only in-frame clones here, not all; method: immunoSEQ multiplex PCR. The table has around 160,000 clones, roughly 80% seen once. A note on this clone: Its matching antigen is unknown.

The germline V gene has CDR1 MDHEN and CDR2 SYDVKM. CDR3 length: 15 amino acids. Trimming removed 6 bases from V and 6 bases from J; junction bases left unmatched: 9. Donors counted as nominally healthy when sampled, yet unrecorded immune exposures were likely. The sequence came from a male donor in good health and CMV-seronegative. The J gene is TRBJ1-1, the V gene TRBV28; 11 bases are shared with TRBD1. The sample was PBMCs. The CDR3 protein is CASRLRDRGTAEAFF. CDR3 in DNA: TGTGCCAGCAGACTTAGGGACAGGGGGACCGCTGAAGCTTTCTTT.